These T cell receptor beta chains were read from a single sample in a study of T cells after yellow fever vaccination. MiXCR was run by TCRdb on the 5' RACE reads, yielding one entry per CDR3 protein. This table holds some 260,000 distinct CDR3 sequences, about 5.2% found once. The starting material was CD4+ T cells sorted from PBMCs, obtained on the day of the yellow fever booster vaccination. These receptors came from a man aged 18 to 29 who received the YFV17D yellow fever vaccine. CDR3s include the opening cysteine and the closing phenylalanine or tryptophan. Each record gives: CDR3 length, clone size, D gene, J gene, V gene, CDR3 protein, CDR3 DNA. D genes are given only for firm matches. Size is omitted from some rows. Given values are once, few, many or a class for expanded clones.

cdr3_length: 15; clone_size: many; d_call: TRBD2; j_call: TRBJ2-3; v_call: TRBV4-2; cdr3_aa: CASSPRRERTDTQYF; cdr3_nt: TGTGCCAGCAGCCCGAGGCGGGAGCGAACAGATACGCAGTATTTT
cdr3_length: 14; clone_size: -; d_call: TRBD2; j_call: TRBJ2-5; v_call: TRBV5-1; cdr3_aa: CASSFSSGEETQYF; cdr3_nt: TGCGCCAGCAGCTTTTCTAGCGGGGAAGAGACCCAGTACTTC
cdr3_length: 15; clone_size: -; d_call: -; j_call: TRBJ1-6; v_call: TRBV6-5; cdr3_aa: CASSYQGFDNSPLHF; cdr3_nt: TGTGCCAGCAGTTACCAGGGTTTCGACAATTCACCCCTCCACTTT
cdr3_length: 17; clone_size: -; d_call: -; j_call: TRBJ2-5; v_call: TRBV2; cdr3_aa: CASRPGAGRGGAETQYF; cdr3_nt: TGTGCCAGCAGACCCGGCGCCGGACGAGGCGGCGCGGAGACCCAGTACTTC
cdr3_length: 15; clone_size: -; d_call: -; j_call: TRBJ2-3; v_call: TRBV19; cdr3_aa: CASSISSLGTDTQYF; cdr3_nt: TGTGCCAGTAGTATCTCGAGTCTGGGGACAGATACGCAGTATTTT
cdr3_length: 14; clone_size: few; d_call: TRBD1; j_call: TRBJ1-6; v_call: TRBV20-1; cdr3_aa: CSASLDRGYSPLHF; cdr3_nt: TGCAGTGCTAGTTTGGACAGGGGTTATTCACCCCTCCACTTT
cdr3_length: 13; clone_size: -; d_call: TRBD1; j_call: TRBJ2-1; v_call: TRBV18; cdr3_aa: CASSPTQGEEQFF; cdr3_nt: TGTGCCAGCTCACCGACTCAGGGGGAGGAGCAGTTCTTC
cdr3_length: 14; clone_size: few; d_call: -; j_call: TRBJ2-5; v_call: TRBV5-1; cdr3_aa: CASSQHDPAETQYF; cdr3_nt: TGCGCCAGCAGCCAGCACGACCCGGCGGAGACCCAGTACTTC
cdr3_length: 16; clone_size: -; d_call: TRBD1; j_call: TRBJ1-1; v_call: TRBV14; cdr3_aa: CASSLLTRDRDTEAFF; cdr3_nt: TGTGCCAGCAGCCTACTCACTCGGGACAGGGACACTGAAGCTTTCTTT
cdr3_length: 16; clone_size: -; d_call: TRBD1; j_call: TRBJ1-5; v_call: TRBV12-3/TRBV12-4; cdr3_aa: CASTERDRGLGQPQHF; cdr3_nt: TGTGCAAGCACCGAGCGGGACAGGGGGCTGGGGCAGCCCCAGCATTTT
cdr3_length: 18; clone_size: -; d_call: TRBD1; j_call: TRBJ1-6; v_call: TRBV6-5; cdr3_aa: CASSKPRTGSSYNSPLHF; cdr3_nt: TGTGCCAGCAGTAAGCCCCGGACAGGGTCGTCCTATAATTCACCCCTCCACTTT
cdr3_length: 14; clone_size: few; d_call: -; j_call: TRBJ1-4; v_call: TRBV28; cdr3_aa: CASSSGVFNEKLFF; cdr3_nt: TGTGCCAGCAGCTCAGGGGTCTTCAATGAAAAACTGTTTTTT
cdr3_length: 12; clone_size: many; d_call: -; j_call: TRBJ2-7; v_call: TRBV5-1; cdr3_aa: CASSFSGYEQYF; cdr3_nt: TGCGCCAGCAGCTTTTCAGGTTACGAGCAGTACTTC
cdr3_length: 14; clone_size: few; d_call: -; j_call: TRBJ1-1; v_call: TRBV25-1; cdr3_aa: CASKRAGTNTEAFF; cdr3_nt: TGTGCCAGCAAAAGGGCAGGGACGAACACTGAAGCTTTCTTT
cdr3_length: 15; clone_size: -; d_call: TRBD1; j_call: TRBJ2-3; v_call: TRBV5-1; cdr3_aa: CASSPPGQGADTQYF; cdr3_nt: TGCGCCAGCAGCCCACCGGGACAGGGAGCAGATACGCAGTATTTT
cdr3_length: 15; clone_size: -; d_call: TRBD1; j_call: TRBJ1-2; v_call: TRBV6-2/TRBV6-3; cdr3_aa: CASSGQGPSNYGYTF; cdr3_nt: TGTGCCAGCAGTGGACAGGGGCCGTCTAACTATGGCTACACCTTC
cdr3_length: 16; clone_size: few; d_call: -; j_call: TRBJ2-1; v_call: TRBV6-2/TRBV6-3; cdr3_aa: CASSYSAGPLVNEQFF; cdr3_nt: TGTGCCAGCAGTTACTCTGCGGGCCCCCTGGTCAATGAGCAGTTCTTC
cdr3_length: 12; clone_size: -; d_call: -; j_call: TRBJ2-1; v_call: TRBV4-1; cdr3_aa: CASSQEAREQFF; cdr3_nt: TGCGCCAGCAGCCAAGAGGCCCGTGAGCAGTTCTTC
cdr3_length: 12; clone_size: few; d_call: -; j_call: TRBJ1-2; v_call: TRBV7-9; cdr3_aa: CASSLGLYGYTF; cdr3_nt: TGTGCCAGCAGCCTAGGACTTTATGGCTACACCTTC
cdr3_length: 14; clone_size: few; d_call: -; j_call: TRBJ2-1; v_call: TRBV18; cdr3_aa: CASFRGGSYNEQFF; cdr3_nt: TGTGCCAGCTTCAGGGGGGGATCCTACAATGAGCAGTTCTTC
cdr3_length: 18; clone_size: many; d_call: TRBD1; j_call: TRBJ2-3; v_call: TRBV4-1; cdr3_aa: CASSQVLGQGVSTDTQYF; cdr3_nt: TGCGCCAGCAGCCAAGTCCTCGGACAGGGGGTGTCCACAGATACGCAGTATTTT
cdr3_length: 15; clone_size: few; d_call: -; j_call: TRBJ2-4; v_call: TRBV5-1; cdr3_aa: CASSLNLLAKNIQYF; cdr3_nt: TGCGCCAGCAGCTTGAACCTACTAGCCAAAAACATTCAGTACTTC
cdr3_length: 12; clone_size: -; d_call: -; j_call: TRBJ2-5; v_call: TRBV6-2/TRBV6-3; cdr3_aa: CASSPSGVGQYF; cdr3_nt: TGTGCCAGCAGCCCCTCGGGAGTGGGCCAGTACTTC
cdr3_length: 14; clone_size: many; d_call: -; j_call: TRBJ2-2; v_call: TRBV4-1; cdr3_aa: CASSPLDQPGELFF; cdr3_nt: TGCGCCAGCAGCCCGCTCGACCAGCCAGGGGAGCTGTTTTTT
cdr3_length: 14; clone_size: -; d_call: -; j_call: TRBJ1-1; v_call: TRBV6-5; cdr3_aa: CASSYKRTNTEAFF; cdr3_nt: TGTGCCAGCAGTTACAAACGGACGAACACTGAAGCTTTCTTT
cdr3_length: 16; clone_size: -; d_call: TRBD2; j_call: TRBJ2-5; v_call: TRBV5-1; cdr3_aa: CASSLAPAGAGETQYF; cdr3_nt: TGCGCCAGCAGCTTGGCCCCAGCGGGGGCGGGAGAGACCCAGTACTTC
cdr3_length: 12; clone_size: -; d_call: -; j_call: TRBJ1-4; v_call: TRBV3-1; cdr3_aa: CASSQAYEKLFF; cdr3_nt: TGTGCCAGCAGCCAGGCTTACGAAAAACTGTTTTTT